A selection of T cell receptor beta chains follows, all from one sample in a study of cytotoxic CD8 clonotypes in ibrutinib-treated CLL. This table comes from immunoSEQ multiplex PCR, and its TCRdb copy is limited to in-frame clones, with some not included. The table records some 130,000 clones, 80% to 90% of them present only once. The starting material was PBMCs, obtained after 24 months of ibrutinib treatment. The origin of the receptors is a human donor with chronic lymphocytic leukemia. The CDR3 runs from the conserved cysteine through the conserved F or W. D genes are given only for firm matches. Expanded clones get a size class; other rows say once, few or many, or leave the size out.

TRBV19,-,-,TRBJ1-5,CASNGGRGAQPQHF,TGTGCCAGTAACGGGGGACGTGGCGCTCAGCCCCAGCATTTT
TRBV7-2,-,-,TRBJ2-5,CASSLGNGLSKETQYF,TGTGCCAGCAGCTTAGGGAACGGGCTATCCAAAGAGACCCAGTACTTC
TRBV5-1,-,TRBD2,TRBJ2-1,CASSVTSGNNEQFF,TGCGCCAGCAGCGTGACTAGCGGGAACAATGAGCAGTTCTTC
TRBV7-9,-,-,TRBJ1-1,CASSQTEWAAFF,TGTGCCAGCAGTCAGACGGAGTGGGCAGCTTTCTTT
TRBV9,-,TRBD1,TRBJ2-7,CASSAGQGYPYEQYF,TGTGCCAGCAGCGCCGGACAGGGGTATCCCTACGAGCAGTACTTC
TRBV10-1,-,-,TRBJ2-5,CASKRVRGKKETQYF,TGCGCCAGCAAGAGGGTACGGGGTAAGAAAGAGACCCAGTACTTC
TRBV4-1,few,-,TRBJ2-3,CASSPSFGASTDTQYF,TGCGCCAGCAGCCCCTCTTTTGGGGCTAGCACAGATACGCAGTATTTT
TRBV6-5,-,-,TRBJ2-7,CASSDGQARQYF,TGTGCCAGCAGCGACGGGCAGGCCCGGCAGTACTTC
TRBV4-3,-,TRBD2,TRBJ2-1,CASSHLTGTSVAHEQFF,TGCGCCAGCAGCCATCTAACAGGGACTAGCGTGGCCCATGAGCAGTTCTTC
TRBV5-4,-,-,TRBJ2-7,CASSPDSASYEQYF,TGTGCCAGCAGCCCGGACAGTGCTTCCTACGAGCAGTACTTC
TRBV2,-,-,TRBJ1-5,CASSSPGQGHNQPQHF,TGTGCCAGCAGCTCCCCAGGCCAGGGTCACAATCAGCCCCAGCATTTT